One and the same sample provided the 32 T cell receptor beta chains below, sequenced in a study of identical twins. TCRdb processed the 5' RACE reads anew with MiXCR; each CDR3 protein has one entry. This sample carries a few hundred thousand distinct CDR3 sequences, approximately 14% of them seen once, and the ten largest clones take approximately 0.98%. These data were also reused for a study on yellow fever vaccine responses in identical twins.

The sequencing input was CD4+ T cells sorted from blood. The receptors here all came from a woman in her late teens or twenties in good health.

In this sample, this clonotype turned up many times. The CDR3 coding sequence is TGCAGCGCCGCCAGGGATCCCTATGGCTACACCTTC. This gives the protein CSAARDPYGYTF. This rearrangement joins TRBV29-1 to TRBJ1-2, with a possible D match to TRBD1 (5 bases). Germline CDR1 is SQVTM and CDR2 is ANQGSEA. CDR3 length: 12 amino acids. Trimming left V 7 bases short and J 4 bases short, with 13 bases between.

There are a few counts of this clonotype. CDR3 sequence (DNA): TGTGCCAGCAGCATTAGCGGGGGGGCGCGAGATACGCAGTATTTT. Residues: CASSISGGARDTQYF. V is TRBV11-2 and J is TRBJ2-3, with 11 nucleotides matching TRBD2. Germline V CDR1 and CDR2: SGHAT, FQNNGV. This CDR3 is 15 amino acids long. Unmatched junction bases numbered 6, after V lost 5 bases and J lost 5 bases.

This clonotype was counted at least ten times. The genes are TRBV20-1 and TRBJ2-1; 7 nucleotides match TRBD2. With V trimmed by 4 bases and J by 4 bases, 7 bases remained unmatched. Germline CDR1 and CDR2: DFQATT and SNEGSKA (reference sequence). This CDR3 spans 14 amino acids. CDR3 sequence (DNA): TGCAGTGCTACAATTAGCGGGCTGTACAATGAGCAGTTCTTC. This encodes CSATISGLYNEQFF.

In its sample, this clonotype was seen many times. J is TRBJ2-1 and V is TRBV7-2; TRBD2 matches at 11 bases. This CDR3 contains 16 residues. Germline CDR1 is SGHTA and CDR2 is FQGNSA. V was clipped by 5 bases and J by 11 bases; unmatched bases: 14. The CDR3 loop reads CASSLLRPTSGGKQFF. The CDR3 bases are TGTGCCAGCAGCCTCCTACGCCCAACTAGCGGGGGTAAGCAGTTCTTC.

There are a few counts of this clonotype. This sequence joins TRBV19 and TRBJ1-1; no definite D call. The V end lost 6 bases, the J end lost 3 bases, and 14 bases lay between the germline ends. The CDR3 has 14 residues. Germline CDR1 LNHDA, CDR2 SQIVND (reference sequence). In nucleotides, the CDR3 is TGTGCCAGTAGCCTGGAATTTGAGTACACTGAAGCTTTCTTT. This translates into CASSLEFEYTEAFF.

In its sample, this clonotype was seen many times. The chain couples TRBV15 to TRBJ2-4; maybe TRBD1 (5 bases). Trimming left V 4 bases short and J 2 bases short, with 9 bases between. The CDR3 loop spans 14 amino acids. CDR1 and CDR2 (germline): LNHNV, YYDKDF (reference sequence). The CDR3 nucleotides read TGTGCCACCAGCATCAGGGATCCCAAAAACATTCAGTACTTC. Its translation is CATSIRDPKNIQYF.

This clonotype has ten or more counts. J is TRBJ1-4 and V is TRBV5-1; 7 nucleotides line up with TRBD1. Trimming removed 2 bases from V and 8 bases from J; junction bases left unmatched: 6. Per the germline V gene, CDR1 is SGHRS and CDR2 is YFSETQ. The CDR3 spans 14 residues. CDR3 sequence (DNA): TGCGCCAGCAGCTTAGACAGGGTCACGGAAAAACTGTTTTTT. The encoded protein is CASSLDRVTEKLFF.

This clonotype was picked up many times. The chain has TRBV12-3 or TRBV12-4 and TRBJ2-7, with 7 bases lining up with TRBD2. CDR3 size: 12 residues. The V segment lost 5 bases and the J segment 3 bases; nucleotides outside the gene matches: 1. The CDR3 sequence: CASSRGDYEQYF. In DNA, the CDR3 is TGTGCCAGCAGTCGGGGGGACTACGAGCAGTACTTC.

The CDR3 protein is CSVVASAETQYF. CDR3 sequence (DNA): TGCAGCGTTGTCGCGTCCGCAGAGACCCAGTACTTC. The chain is built from TRBV29-1 and TRBJ2-5; no clear D. With 4 bases removed from V and 4 bases from J, the gap between germline ends came to 10 bases. CDR3 length: 12 amino acids. The germline V gene encodes CDR1 SQVTM and CDR2 ANQGSEA. Full variable domain (outside the CDR3, taken from reference TRBV29-1 and TRBJ2-5): SAVISQKPSRDICQRGTSLTIQCQVDSQVTMMFWYRQQPGQSLTLIATANQGSEATYESGFVIDKFPISRPNLTFSTLTVSNMSPEDSSIYLCSVVASAETQYFGPGTRLLVL.

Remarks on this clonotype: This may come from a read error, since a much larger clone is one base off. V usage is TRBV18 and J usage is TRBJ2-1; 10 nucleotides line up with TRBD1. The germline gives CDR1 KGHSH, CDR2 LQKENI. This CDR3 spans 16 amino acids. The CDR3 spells CASSPPDRGRYNEHFF. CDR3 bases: TGTGCCAGCTCACCACCTGACAGGGGGCGATACAATGAGCATTTCTTC.

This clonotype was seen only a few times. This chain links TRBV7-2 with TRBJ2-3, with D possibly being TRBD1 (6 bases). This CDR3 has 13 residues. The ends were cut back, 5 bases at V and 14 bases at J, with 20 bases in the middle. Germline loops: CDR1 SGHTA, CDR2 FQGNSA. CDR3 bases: TGTGCCAGCAGCGAGGCAGGGGTCCCAACCCCGTATTTT. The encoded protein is CASSEAGVPTPYF.

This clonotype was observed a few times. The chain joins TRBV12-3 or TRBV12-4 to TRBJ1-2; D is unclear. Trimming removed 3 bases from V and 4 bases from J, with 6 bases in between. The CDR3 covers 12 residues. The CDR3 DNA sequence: TGTGCCAGCAGTTTCGAGGCCTATGGCTACACCTTC. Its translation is CASSFEAYGYTF.

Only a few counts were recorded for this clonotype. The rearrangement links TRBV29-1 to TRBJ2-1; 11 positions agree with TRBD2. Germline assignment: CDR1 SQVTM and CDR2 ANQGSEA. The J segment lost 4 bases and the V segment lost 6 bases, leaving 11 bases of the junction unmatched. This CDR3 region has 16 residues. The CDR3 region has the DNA TGCAGCGTCGAACCCGGGACTAGCGGACGGTACAATGAGCAGTTCTTC. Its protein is CSVEPGTSGRYNEQFF.

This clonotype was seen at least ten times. CDR3 region: CSARGQKETQYF. CDR3 in DNA: TGCAGTGCTCGGGGACAGAAAGAGACCCAGTACTTC. The chain couples TRBV20-1 to TRBJ2-5; TRBD1 agrees at 7 bases. V was pared by 5 bases and J by 3 bases, with 3 bases of the junction left unmatched. Germline V gene sequence: CDR1 DFQATT, CDR2 SNEGSKA (reference sequence). The CDR3 spans 12 residues.

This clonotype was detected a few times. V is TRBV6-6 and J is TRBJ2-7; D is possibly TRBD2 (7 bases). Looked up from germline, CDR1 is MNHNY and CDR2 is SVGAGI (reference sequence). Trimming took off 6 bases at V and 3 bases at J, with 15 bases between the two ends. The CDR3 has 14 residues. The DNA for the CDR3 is TGTGCCAGCAGAAACGAGGGGGGGATCTACGAGCAGTACTTC. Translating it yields CASRNEGGIYEQYF.

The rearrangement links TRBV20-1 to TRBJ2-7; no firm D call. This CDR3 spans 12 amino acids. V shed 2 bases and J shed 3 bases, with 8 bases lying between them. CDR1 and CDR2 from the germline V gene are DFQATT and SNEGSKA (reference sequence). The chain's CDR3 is CSARNLLYEQYF. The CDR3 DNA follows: TGCAGTGCTAGAAATCTACTCTACGAGCAGTACTTC.

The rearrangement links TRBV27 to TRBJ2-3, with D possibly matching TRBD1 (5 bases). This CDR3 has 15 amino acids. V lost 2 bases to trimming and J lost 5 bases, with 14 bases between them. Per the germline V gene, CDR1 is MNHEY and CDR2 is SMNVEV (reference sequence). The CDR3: CASSLRPRGEDTQYF. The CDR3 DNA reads TGTGCCAGCAGTTTAAGACCAAGGGGTGAAGATACGCAGTATTTT.

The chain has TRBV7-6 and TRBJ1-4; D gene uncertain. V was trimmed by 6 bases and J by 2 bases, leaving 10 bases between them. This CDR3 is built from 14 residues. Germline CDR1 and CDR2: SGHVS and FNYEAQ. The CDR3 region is CASSIYGTNEKLFF. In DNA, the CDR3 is TGTGCCAGCAGTATTTATGGGACTAATGAAAAACTGTTTTTT.

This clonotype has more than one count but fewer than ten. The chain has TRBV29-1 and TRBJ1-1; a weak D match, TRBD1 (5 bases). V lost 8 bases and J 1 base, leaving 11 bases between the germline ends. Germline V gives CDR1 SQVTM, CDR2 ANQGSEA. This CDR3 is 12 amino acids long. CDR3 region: CSFRVGNTEAFF. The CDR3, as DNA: TGCAGCTTCAGGGTAGGGAACACTGAAGCTTTCTTT.

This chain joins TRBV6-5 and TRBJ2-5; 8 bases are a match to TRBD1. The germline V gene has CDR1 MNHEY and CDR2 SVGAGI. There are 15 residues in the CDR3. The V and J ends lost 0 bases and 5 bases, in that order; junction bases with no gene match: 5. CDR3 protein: CASSYSNQGAETQYF. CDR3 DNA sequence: TGTGCCAGCAGTTACTCGAACCAGGGGGCTGAGACCCAGTACTTC.

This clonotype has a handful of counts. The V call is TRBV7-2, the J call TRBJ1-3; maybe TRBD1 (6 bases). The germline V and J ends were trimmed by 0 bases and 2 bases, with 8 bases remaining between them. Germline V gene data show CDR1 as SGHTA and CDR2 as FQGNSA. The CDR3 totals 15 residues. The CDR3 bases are TGTGCCAGCAGCTTAGCCAGGGGAACTGGAAACACCATATATTTT. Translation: CASSLARGTGNTIYF.

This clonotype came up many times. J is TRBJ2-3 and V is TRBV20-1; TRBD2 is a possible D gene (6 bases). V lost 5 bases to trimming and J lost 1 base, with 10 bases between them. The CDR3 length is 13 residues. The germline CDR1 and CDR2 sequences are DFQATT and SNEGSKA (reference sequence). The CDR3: CSAHIAGTDTQYF. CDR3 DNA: TGCAGTGCTCACATAGCGGGCACAGATACGCAGTATTTT.

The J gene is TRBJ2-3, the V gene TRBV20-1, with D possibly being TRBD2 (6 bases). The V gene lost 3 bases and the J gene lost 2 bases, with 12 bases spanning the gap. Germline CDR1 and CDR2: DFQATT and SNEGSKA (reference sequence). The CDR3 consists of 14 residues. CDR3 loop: CSARGGAFTDTQYF. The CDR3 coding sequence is TGCAGTGCTAGGGGCGGGGCATTCACAGATACGCAGTATTTT.

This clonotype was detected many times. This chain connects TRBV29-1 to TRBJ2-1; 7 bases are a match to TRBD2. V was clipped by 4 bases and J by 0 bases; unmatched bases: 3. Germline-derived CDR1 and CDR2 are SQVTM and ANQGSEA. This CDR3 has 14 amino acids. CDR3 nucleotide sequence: TGCAGCGTTGGGGCTAGCGGCTCCTACAATGAGCAGTTCTTC. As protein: CSVGASGSYNEQFF.

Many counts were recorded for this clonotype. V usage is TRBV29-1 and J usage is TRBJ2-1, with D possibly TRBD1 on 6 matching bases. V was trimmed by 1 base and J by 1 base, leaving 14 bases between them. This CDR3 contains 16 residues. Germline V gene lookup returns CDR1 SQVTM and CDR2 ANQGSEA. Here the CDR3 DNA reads TGCAGCGTTGAAGGGAAGGGGACATATTCCTACAATGAGCAGTTCTTC. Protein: CSVEGKGTYSYNEQFF.

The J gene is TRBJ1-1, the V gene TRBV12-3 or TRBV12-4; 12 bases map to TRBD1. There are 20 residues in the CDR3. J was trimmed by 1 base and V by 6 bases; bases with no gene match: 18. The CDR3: CASSHRDRGRLTPPNTEAFF. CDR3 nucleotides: TGTGCCAGCAGCCACCGGGACAGGGGGCGTCTTACCCCCCCGAACACTGAAGCTTTCTTT.

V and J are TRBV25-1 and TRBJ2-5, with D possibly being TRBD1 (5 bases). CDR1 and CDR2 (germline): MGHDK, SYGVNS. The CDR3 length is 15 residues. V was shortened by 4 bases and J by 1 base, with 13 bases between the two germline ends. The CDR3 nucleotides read TGTGCCAGCAGTGTTAGTAGGGGCCCCCAAGAGACCCAGTACTTC. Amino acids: CASSVSRGPQETQYF.

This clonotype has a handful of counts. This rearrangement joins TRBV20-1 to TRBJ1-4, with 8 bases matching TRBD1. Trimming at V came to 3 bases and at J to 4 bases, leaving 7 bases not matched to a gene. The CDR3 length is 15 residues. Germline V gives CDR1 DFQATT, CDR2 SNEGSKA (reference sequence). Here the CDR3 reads CSASGQGAFNEKLFF. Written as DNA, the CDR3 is TGCAGTGCTAGTGGCCAGGGGGCCTTTAATGAAAAACTGTTTTTT.

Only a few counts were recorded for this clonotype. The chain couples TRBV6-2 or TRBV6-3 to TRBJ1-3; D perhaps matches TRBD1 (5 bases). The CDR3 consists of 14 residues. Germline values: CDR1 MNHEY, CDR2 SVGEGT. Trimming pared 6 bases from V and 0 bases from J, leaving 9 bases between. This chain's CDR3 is CASRIQGSGNTIYF. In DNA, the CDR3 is TGTGCCAGCAGGATCCAGGGCTCTGGAAACACCATATATTTT.

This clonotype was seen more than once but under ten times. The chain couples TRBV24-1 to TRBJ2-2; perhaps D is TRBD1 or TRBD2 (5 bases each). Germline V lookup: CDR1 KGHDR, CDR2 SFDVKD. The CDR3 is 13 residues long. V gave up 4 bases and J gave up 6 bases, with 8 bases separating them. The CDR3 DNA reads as TGTGCCACCAGTGAGCAGGGACCCGGGGAGCTGTTTTTT. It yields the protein CATSEQGPGELFF.

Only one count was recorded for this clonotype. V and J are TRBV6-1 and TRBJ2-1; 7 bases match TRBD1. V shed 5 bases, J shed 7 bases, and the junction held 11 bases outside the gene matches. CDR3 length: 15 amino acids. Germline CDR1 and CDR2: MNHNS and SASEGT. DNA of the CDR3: TGTGCCAGCAGTCTCAGAGGGGGCATGGGGAATGAGCAGTTCTTC. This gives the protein CASSLRGGMGNEQFF.

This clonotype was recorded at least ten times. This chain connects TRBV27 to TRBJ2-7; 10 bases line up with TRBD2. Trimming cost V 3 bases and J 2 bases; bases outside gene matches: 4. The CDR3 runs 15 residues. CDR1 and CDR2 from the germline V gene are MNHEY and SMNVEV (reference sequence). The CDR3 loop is CASSLRTSGAYEQYF. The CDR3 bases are TGTGCCAGCAGTTTGAGGACTAGCGGAGCCTACGAGCAGTACTTC.